The 27 T cell receptor beta chains presented below share a single source sample, sequenced in a study of beta chain features in type 1 diabetes. Study-level results: TCRB CDR3s were moderately but significantly shorter in Type 1 diabetes patients in all four CD4+ subsets.

The isolated RNA, all of it, was reverse transcribed, so expressed TCRB transcripts were what got sequenced. TCRdb's table, derived via immunoSEQ multiplex PCR, lists solely in-frame clones and lacks some. This table holds around 260,000 clones, about a fifth found once. These receptors have no identified antigens. Input material: naive CD4+ T cells from blood. These receptors all come from a woman in her forties with type 1 diabetes.

A few counts support this clone. This chain links TRBV19 with TRBJ2-7; 7 nucleotides line up with TRBD1. Per germline, CDR1 LNHDA and CDR2 SQIVND (reference sequence). V was clipped by 3 bases and J by 0 bases; unmatched bases: 5. The CDR3 runs to 15 residues. This CDR3 is CASSISGTVSYEQYF. CDR3 DNA: TGTGCCAGTAGTATTTCCGGGACAGTCTCCTACGAGCAGTACTTC.

The V gene is TRBV29-1, the J gene TRBJ2-7; perhaps TRBD1 as D (6 bases). The CDR3 contains 12 residues. The germline V gene encodes CDR1 SQVTM and CDR2 ANQGSEA. V was cut by 6 bases and J by 2 bases, with 11 bases left in between. The CDR3 region has the DNA TGCAGCGTCATGACAGGTCCCTACGAGCAGTACTTC. This codes for CSVMTGPYEQYF.

The rearrangement links TRBV2 to TRBJ1-1, with D tentatively TRBD1 (5 bases). V lost 3 bases and J lost 11, with 16 bases in between. Germline V gene data show CDR1 as SNHLY and CDR2 as FYNNEI. The CDR3 spans 13 residues. CDR3 sequence: CASSDGGGPRAFF. The CDR3, as DNA: TGTGCCAGCAGTGATGGCGGGGGACCCAGGGCTTTCTTT.

The chain carries TRBV28 and TRBJ1-4; the match to TRBD1 covers 9 bases. The CDR3 runs to 13 residues. Germline loops: CDR1 MDHEN, CDR2 SYDVKM. The junction had 8 bases not matched to a gene; V was cut back by 11 bases and J by 7 bases. The DNA of the CDR3 is TGTGCCGGACAACAGGGGGCAGGTGAAAAACTGTTTTTT. It is translated as CAGQQGAGEKLFF.

The chain has TRBV11-2 and TRBJ2-7; a possible D gene is TRBD2 (7 bases). The V end was cut by 6 bases, the J end by 3 bases, with 27 bases between. Germline loops: CDR1 SGHAT, CDR2 FQNNGV. The CDR3 extends over 18 amino acids. For the CDR3, the DNA is TGTGCCAGCAGTAGAAGGGGGAGGGGGGGCTCCGAAGACTACGAGCAGTACTTC. Protein: CASSRRGRGGSEDYEQYF.

The V gene is TRBV7-2, the J gene TRBJ2-7; no clear D gene. V lost 1 base, J lost 2 bases, and 6 bases lay in between. Germline CDR1 reads SGHTA; CDR2 reads FQGNSA. CDR3 length equals 13 residues. The CDR3 DNA sequence: TGTGCCAGCAGCTTAGAGAGGACCTACGAGCAGTACTTC. It yields the protein CASSLERTYEQYF.

This clone has only a few counts. This sequence joins TRBV30 and TRBJ1-5; TRBD1 matches 8 bases. Trimming removed 3 bases from V and 5 bases from J; junction bases left unmatched: 9. This CDR3 region has 15 residues. Per germline, CDR1 GTSNPN and CDR2 SVGIG (reference sequence). The CDR3 nucleotides read TGTGCCTGGAGGGCTCAGGGGGCTAAAGATCAGCCCCAGCATTTT. Translated, it gives CAWRAQGAKDQPQHF.

This clone was found a few times. V is TRBV7-9 and J is TRBJ1-2, with D perhaps TRBD1 (6 bases). The CDR3 sequence is 12 residues long. Per the germline V gene, CDR1 is SEHNR and CDR2 is FQNEAQ (reference sequence). V dropped 5 bases and J dropped 8 bases, with 12 bases sitting between them. The CDR3 DNA reads as TGTGCCAGCAGCCCCCGGACAGAAGGCTACACCTTC. Amino acid sequence: CASSPRTEGYTF. The full variable domain, its missing parts supplied by reference TRBV7-9 and TRBJ1-2, is DTGVSQNPRHKITKRGQNVTFRCDPISEHNRLYWYRQTLGQGPEFLTYFQNEAQLEKSRLLSDRFSAERPKGSFSTLEIQRTEQGDSAMYLCASSPRTEGYTFGSGTRLTVV.

The V and J genes are TRBV28 and TRBJ2-7; D is possibly TRBD2 (6 bases). The germline V gene encodes CDR1 MDHEN and CDR2 SYDVKM. V was cut by 3 bases and J by 5 bases, with 11 bases left in between. The CDR3 runs 13 residues. CDR3 bases: TGTGCCAGCAGTTTGGAGGGGCCAGACGAGCAGTACTTC. Its translation: CASSLEGPDEQYF.

The CDR3 DNA sequence: TGTGCCAGCAGCCCAGTAAGGGGACTAGCGGGGGGTCTCTACAATGAGCAGTTCTTC. Its protein product is CASSPVRGLAGGLYNEQFF. The V call is TRBV11-2, the J call TRBJ2-1, with 15 bases identical to TRBD2. Looked up from germline, CDR1 is SGHAT and CDR2 is FQNNGV. CDR3 size: 19 residues. J lost 3 bases, V lost 5 bases, and 11 bases had no gene match.

This clone showed up just a few times. The chain couples TRBV19 to TRBJ1-2; TRBD1 might be the D (6 bases). CDR1 LNHDA and CDR2 SQIVND come from the germline V gene (reference sequence). V shed 9 bases and J shed 4 bases, with 21 bases lying between them. The CDR3 contains 15 residues. The CDR3 loop reads CASTFATGGGYGYTF. In DNA form, the CDR3 reads TGTGCCAGCACCTTTGCGACAGGTGGAGGCTATGGCTACACCTTC.

This clone has only a few counts. The chain has TRBV23-1 and TRBJ1-2; TRBD1 might be the D (6 bases). TRBV23-1 is classed as an ORF, of uncertain function. The CDR3 covers 14 residues. The V end was cut by 0 bases, the J end by 8 bases, with 13 bases between. In DNA, the CDR3 is TGCGCCAGCAGTCAATCGGTCAGGGGAATAGGCTACACCTTC. Encoded protein: CASSQSVRGIGYTF.

V is TRBV30 and J is TRBJ2-1; TRBD2 matches 12 bases. This CDR3 has 13 amino acids. Germline loops: CDR1 GTSNPN, CDR2 SVGIG (reference sequence). Unmatched junction bases numbered 3, after V lost 6 bases and J lost 6 bases. CDR3 sequence: CACPGLAGNEQFF. DNA of the CDR3: TGTGCCTGCCCGGGACTAGCGGGCAATGAGCAGTTCTTC.

The chain is built from TRBV20-1 and TRBJ2-7; tentatively, D is TRBD1 (5 bases). Germline V CDR1 and CDR2: DFQATT, SNEGSKA (reference sequence). Trimming stripped 6 bases from V and 2 bases from J, with 8 bases between. The CDR3 is made up of 11 amino acids. The CDR3 loop is CSADSAYEQYF. The CDR3 DNA reads as TGCAGTGCAGACAGCGCCTACGAGCAGTACTTC.

This clone was seen more than once but under ten times. The chain recombines TRBV11-2 with TRBJ2-3, with 9 bases identical to TRBD2. After removal of 1 base from V and 0 bases from J, the junction contained 5 bases not matched to a gene. The germline V gene encodes CDR1 SGHAT and CDR2 FQNNGV. This CDR3 spans 17 amino acids. The CDR3: CASSLGILAGSTDTQYF. The CDR3 bases are TGTGCCAGCAGCTTAGGAATACTAGCGGGCAGCACAGATACGCAGTATTTT. Full variable domain (rest looked up from reference TRBV11-2 and TRBJ2-3): EAGVAQSPRYKIIEKRQSVAFWCNPISGHATLYWYQQILGQGPKLLIQFQNNGVVDDSQLPKDRFSAERLKGVDSTLKIQPAKLEDSAVYLCASSLGILAGSTDTQYFGPGTRLTVL.

This clone turned up a few times. The genes are TRBV4-1 and TRBJ1-5; TRBD1 is a possible D gene (6 bases). The germline V gene encodes CDR1 MGHRA and CDR2 YSYEKL. The ends were cut back, 1 base at V and 7 bases at J, with 17 bases in the middle. The CDR3 sequence is 16 residues long. This chain's CDR3 is CASSQGNTGSGQPQHF. The CDR3 nucleotides read TGCGCCAGCAGCCAAGGAAATACAGGGTCTGGGCAGCCCCAGCATTTT.

This sequence joins TRBV30 and TRBJ2-1, with TRBD2 identical over 10 bases. This CDR3 has 14 residues. The V segment lost 6 bases and the J segment 4 bases; nucleotides outside the gene matches: 6. Germline-derived CDR1 and CDR2 are GTSNPN and SVGIG (reference sequence). The CDR3 loop reads CACSGTSAYNEQFF. CDR3 DNA sequence: TGTGCCTGCTCCGGGACTAGCGCATACAATGAGCAGTTCTTC.

This clone was counted between two and nine times. The J gene is TRBJ2-3, the V gene TRBV5-1; a possible D gene is TRBD2 (5 bases). The CDR3 totals 16 residues. In germline, CDR1 is SGHRS, CDR2 YFSETQ. The ends were cut back, 4 bases at V and 3 bases at J, with 18 bases in the middle. CDR3: CASSPGGRRGTDTQYF. CDR3 DNA: TGCGCCAGCAGCCCCGGAGGTCGGAGAGGGACAGATACGCAGTATTTT.

The chain is built from TRBV5-4 and TRBJ2-7; the match to TRBD2 covers 9 bases. V shed 3 bases and J 3 bases; nucleotides not matched to a gene: 4. The germline V gene encodes CDR1 SGHNT and CDR2 YYREEE (reference sequence). This CDR3 has 14 amino acids. This CDR3 is CASSSTSGNYEQYF. As DNA, the CDR3 is TGTGCCAGCAGCTCGACTAGCGGAAACTACGAGCAGTACTTC. Combining the CDR3 with reference TRBV5-4 and TRBJ2-7 gives the whole variable domain ETGVTQSPTHLIKTRGQQVTLRCSSQSGHNTVSWYQQALGQGPQFIFQYYREEENGRGNFPPRFSGLQFPNYSSELNVNALELDDSALYLCASSSTSGNYEQYFGPGTRLTVT.

The chain employs TRBV28 and TRBJ2-7; TRBD2 is a possible D gene (5 bases). The length of the CDR3 is 11 residues. The germline CDR1 and CDR2 sequences are MDHEN and SYDVKM. V dropped 2 bases and J dropped 7 bases, with 6 bases sitting between them. The CDR3 loop reads CASSLGGEQYF. DNA of the CDR3: TGTGCCAGCAGTTTAGGAGGAGAGCAGTACTTC.

The gene calls are TRBV30 and TRBJ1-2; no firm D call. Germline loops: CDR1 GTSNPN, CDR2 SVGIG (reference sequence). Trimming left V 0 bases short and J 5 bases short, with 13 bases between. The CDR3 contains 14 residues. CDR3: CAWSVMGVIYGYTF. CDR3 coding DNA: TGTGCCTGGAGTGTGATGGGAGTTATATATGGCTACACCTTC.

The rearrangement joins TRBV27 to TRBJ2-3, with 8 bases that match TRBD2. This CDR3 has 16 amino acids. V lost 0 bases, J lost 0 bases, and 2 bases stayed unmatched. From germline, CDR1 is MNHEY and CDR2 SMNVEV (reference sequence). The CDR3 DNA reads TGTGCCAGCAGTTTATCTAGCGGGGCTAGCACAGATACGCAGTATTTT. Translating it yields CASSLSSGASTDTQYF.

This clone came up a few times. The V gene is TRBV11-1, the J gene TRBJ2-7; a weak D match, TRBD1 (6 bases). Germline assignment: CDR1 SGHAT and CDR2 FQDESV (reference sequence). The CDR3 spans 12 residues. V was clipped by 5 bases and J by 3 bases, with 8 bases between them. The CDR3 sequence is CASSLDSYEQYF. CDR3 nucleotide sequence: TGTGCCAGCAGCCTGGACAGCTACGAGCAGTACTTC.

This chain links TRBV4-1 with TRBJ2-7; TRBD2 matches 10 bases. Unmatched junction bases numbered 2, after V lost 3 bases and J lost 0 bases. CDR1 and CDR2 from the germline V gene are MGHRA and YSYEKL. CDR3 length: 15 residues. CDR3 residues: CASSQASGSSYEQYF. CDR3 coding DNA: TGCGCCAGCAGCCAGGCTAGCGGGAGCTCCTACGAGCAGTACTTC.

This sequence joins TRBV7-9 and TRBJ2-7; 12 bases agree with TRBD2. The germline V gene encodes CDR1 SEHNR and CDR2 FQNEAQ (reference sequence). The ends lost 5 bases at V and 3 bases at J; junction bases unmatched: 5. The CDR3 extends over 15 amino acids. DNA for the CDR3: TGTGCCAGCAGCCTGGGACTAGCGGGCCTCTACGAGCAGTACTTC. Its protein product is CASSLGLAGLYEQYF.

The chain employs TRBV14 and TRBJ2-7; 12 nucleotides align to TRBD2. The CDR3 contains 14 residues. V was pared by 4 bases and J by 6 bases, with 4 bases of the junction left unmatched. The germline V gene has CDR1 SGHDN and CDR2 FVKESK. CDR3 sequence (DNA): TGTGCCAGCAGCCCCCGGACTAGCGGGACCGAGCAGTACTTC. It encodes CASSPRTSGTEQYF. Full variable domain (missing parts from reference TRBV14 and TRBJ2-7): EAGVTQFPSHSVIEKGQTVTLRCDPISGHDNLYWYRRVMGKEIKFLLHFVKESKQDESGMPNNRFLAERTGGTYSTLKVQPAELEDSGVYFCASSPRTSGTEQYFGPGTRLTVT.

This clone was detected only a few times. The chain recombines TRBV4-3 with TRBJ1-2; D is unresolved. Trimming stripped 0 bases from V and 6 bases from J, with 8 bases between. The CDR3 consists of 13 residues. In germline, CDR1 is LGHNA, CDR2 YSLEER. The CDR3: CASSQEVSDGYTF. The CDR3 DNA reads TGCGCCAGCAGCCAAGAGGTATCAGATGGCTACACCTTC.